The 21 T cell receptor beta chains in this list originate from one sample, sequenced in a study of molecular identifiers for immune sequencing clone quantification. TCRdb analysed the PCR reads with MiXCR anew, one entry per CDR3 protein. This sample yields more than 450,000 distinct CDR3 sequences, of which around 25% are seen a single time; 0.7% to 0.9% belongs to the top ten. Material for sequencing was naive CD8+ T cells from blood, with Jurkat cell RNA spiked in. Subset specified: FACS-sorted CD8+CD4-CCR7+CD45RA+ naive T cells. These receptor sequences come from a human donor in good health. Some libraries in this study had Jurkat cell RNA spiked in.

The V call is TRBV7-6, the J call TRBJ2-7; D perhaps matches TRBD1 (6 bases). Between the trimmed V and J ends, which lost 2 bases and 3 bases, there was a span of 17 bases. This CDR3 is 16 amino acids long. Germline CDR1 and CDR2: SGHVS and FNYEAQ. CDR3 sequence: CASSLKSGQNYYEQYF. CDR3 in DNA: TGTGCCAGCAGCTTAAAATCTGGACAGAATTACTACGAGCAGTACTTC.

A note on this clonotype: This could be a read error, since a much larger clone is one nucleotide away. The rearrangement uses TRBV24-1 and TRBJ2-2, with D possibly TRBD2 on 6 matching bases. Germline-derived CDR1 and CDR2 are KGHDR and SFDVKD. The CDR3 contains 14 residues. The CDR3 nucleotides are TGTGCCACCAGTGATTCGAGATTCACCGGGGGGCTGTTTTTT. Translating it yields CATSDSRFTGGLFF.

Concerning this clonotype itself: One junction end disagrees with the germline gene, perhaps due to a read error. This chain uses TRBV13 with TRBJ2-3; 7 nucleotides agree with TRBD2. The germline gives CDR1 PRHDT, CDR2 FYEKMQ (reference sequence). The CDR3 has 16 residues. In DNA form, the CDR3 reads TGTGCCAGCAGCCTACCCGGACTAGAAGGCACAGGTACGCAGTATTTT. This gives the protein CASSLPGLEGTGTQYF.

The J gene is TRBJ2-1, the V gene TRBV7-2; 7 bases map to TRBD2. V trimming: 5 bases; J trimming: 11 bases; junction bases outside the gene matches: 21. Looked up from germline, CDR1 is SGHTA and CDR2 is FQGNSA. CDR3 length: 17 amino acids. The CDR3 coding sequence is TGTGCCAGCAGCCCCTGGGGGATGGGCGGGAGTAGCGATAAGCAGTTCTTC. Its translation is CASSPWGMGGSSDKQFF.

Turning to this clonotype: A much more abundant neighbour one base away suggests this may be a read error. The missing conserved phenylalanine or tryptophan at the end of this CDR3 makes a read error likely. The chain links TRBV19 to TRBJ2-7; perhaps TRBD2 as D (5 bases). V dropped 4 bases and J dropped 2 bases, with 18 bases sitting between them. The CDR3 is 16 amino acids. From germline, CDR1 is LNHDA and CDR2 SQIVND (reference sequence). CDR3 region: CASSTRAESRTYEQYS. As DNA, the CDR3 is TGTGCCAGTAGTACCCGAGCGGAGTCGCGGACCTACGAGCAGTACTCC.

The CDR3 sequence is CASSYWDRGGETQYF. CDR3 sequence (DNA): TGTGCCAGCAGTTACTGGGACAGGGGGGGAGAGACCCAGTACTTC. V is TRBV6-2 or TRBV6-3 and J is TRBJ2-5; 11 bases match TRBD1. Looked up from germline, CDR1 is MNHEY and CDR2 is SVGEGT. J lost 4 bases, V lost 1 base, and 2 bases had no gene match. The CDR3 runs to 15 residues.

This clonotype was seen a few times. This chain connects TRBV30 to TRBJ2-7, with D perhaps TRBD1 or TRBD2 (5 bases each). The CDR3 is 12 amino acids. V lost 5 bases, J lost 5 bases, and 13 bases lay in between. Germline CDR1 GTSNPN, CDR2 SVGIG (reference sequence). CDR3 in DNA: TGTGCCTGGGGGACCTGGCGCAACGAGCAGTACTTC. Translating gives CAWGTWRNEQYF.

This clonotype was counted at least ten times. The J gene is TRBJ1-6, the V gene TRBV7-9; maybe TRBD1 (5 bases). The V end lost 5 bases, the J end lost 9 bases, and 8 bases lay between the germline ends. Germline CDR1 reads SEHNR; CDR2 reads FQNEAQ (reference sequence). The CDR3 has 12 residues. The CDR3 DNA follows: TGTGCCAGCAGCGGGGGGGGTTCACCCCTCCACTTT. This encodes CASSGGGSPLHF.

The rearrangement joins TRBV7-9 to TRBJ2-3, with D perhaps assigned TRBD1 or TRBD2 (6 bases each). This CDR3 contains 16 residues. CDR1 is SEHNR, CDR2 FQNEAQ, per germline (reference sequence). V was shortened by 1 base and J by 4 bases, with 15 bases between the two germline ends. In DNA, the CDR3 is TGTGCCAGCAGCTTAGGGGCAGGGGAGGCTCCAGATACGCAGTATTTT. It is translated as CASSLGAGEAPDTQYF. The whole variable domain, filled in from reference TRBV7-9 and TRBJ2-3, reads DTGVSQNPRHKITKRGQNVTFRCDPISEHNRLYWYRQTLGQGPEFLTYFQNEAQLEKSRLLSDRFSAERPKGSFSTLEIQRTEQGDSAMYLCASSLGAGEAPDTQYFGPGTRLTVL.

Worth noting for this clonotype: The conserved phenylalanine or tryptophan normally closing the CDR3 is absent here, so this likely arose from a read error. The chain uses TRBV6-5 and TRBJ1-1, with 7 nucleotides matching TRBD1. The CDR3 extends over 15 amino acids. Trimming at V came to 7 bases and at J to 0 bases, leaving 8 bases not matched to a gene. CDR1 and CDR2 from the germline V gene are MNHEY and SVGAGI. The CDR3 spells CASIELQGMNTEAFL. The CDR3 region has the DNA TGTGCCAGCATTGAACTACAGGGGATGAACACTGAAGCTTTCCTT.

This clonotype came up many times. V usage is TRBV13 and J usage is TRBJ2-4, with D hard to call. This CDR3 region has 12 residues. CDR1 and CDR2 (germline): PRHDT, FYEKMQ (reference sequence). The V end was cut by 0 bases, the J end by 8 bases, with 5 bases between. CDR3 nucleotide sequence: TGTGCCAGCAGCTTAGGAGATCACATTCAGTACTTC. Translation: CASSLGDHIQYF.

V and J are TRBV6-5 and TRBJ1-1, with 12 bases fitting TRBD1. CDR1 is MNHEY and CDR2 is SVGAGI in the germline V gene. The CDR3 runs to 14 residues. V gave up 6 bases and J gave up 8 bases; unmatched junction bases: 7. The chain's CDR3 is CASSLGTGGPEAFF. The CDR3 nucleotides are TGTGCCAGCAGCCTAGGGACAGGGGGCCCCGAAGCTTTCTTT.

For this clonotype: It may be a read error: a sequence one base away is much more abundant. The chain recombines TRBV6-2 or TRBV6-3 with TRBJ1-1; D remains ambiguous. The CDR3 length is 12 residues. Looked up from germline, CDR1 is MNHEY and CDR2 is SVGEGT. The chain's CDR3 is CDSSKPGTEAFF. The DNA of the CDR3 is TGTGACAGCAGTAAACCGGGCACTGAAGCTTTCTTT.

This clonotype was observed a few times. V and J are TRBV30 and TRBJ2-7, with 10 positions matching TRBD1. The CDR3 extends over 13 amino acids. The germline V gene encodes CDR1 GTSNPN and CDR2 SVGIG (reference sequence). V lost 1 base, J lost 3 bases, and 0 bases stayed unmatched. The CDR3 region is CAWSGTGGYEQYF. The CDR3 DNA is TGTGCCTGGAGTGGGACAGGGGGCTACGAGCAGTACTTC.

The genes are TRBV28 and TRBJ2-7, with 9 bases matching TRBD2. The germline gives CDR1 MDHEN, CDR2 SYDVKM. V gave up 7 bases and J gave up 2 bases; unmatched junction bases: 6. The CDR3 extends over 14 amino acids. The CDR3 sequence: CASTPGLAPYEQYF. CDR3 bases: TGTGCCAGCACTCCGGGACTAGCCCCCTACGAGCAGTACTTC.

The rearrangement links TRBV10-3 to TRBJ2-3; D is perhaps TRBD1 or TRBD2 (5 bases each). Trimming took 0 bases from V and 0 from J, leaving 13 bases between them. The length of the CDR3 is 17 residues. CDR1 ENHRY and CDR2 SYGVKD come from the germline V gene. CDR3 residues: CAISESKLGVSTDTQYF. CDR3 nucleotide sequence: TGTGCCATCAGTGAGTCGAAACTAGGGGTGAGCACAGATACGCAGTATTTT.

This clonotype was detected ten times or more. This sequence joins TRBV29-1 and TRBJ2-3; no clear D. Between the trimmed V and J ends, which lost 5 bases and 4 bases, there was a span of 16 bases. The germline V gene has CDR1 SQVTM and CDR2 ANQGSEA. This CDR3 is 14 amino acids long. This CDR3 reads CSVYLWWAADTQYF. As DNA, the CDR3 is TGCAGCGTTTATCTATGGTGGGCCGCAGATACGCAGTATTTT.

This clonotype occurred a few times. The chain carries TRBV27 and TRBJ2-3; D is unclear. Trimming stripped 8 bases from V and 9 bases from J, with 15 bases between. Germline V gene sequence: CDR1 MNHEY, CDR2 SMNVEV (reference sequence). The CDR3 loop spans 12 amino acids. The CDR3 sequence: CASGELRGTQYF. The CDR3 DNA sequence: TGTGCCAGCGGGGAATTGAGAGGCACGCAGTATTTT.

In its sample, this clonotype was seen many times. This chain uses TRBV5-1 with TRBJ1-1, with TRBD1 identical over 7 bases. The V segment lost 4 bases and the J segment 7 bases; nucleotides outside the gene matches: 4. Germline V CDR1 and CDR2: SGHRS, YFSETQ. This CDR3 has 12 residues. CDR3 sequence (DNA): TGCGCCAGCAGCCACGGGACAGATGAAGCTTTCTTT. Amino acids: CASSHGTDEAFF.

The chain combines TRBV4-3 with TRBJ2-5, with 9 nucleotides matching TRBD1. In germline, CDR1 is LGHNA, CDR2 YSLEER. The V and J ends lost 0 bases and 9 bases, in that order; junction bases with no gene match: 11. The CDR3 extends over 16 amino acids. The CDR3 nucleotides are TGCGCCAGCAGCCAAGACGGGACAGGGATTCTTGAGCCCCAGTACTTC. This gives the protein CASSQDGTGILEPQYF.

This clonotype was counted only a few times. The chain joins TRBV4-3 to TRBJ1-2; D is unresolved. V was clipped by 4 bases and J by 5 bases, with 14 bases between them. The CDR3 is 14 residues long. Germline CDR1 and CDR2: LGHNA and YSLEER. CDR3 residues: CASSPQGPGYGYTF. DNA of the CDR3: TGCGCCAGCAGCCCTCAAGGTCCGGGGTATGGCTACACCTTC.